This TCR beta chain emerged from a study of cytomegalovirus exposure and HLA in healthy donors (dated by TCRdb to 2017 to 2019). For context, the study as a whole: An earlier analysis of approximately 640 of the donors reported 250 to 300 Gb of sequence data and around 120 million unique TCR beta sequences from roughly 200 million T cells. HLA typing covered class I and class II loci at four-digit resolution. Along with the approximately 700-subject first cohort, a separate validation cohort of over a hundred different subjects was used. Of the roughly 430 genotyped donors, 65% to 90% fell in the genetic ancestry cluster associated with self-reported Caucasian donors. The study profiled the T cell repertoires of fewer than 850 subjects by immunosequencing and related them to cytomegalovirus serostatus. An earlier analysis of around 640 of the donors used high-throughput TCR beta sequencing to judge whether each TCR beta V gene segment behaved as functional or pseudogenic. An early release covering more than 500 HLA-typed donors comprised approximately 290 gigabases of sequencing data and about 90 million unique TCR sequences. All discovery cohort repertoires had been generated on a single sequencing platform. The number of donors typed differed by locus, with 629-630 for A, B, C, DRB1 and DQB1, around 500 for DQA1, 606 for DPA1, and some 470 for DPB1. Rather than drawing on any new phenotypic data, the later analysis identified candidate immune exposures from TCR beta sequences and the way those sequences occurred across donors. Among some 400 genotyped donors of the cohort, an average of approximately 240,000 unique TCR beta nucleotide sequences was sequenced per donor, of which about 20% were non-productive. In a later genetic analysis, genome-wide SNP genotypes for about three fifths of the roughly 670 donors were used, and that subset was treated as a discovery cohort. High-throughput TCR immunosequencing, statistical association of individual TCRs with disease status, and machine learning were combined to predict cytomegalovirus infection status. Donor age, sex, ethnicity and CMV serostatus were collected together with the repertoire data. Because of strong linkage in the cohort, a handful of DR-DQ haplotypes were treated as single units for association and clustering. The study aimed to test whether cataloging public T cell receptors could reveal signatures of past pathogen exposure. A later analysis re-examined previously published TCR beta repertoires from more than 650 donors and added high-resolution HLA genotyping to investigate patterns of TCR occurrence. Paper-wide results and their limitations: A further reported finding was that TCR beta sequences accurately predicted the HLA-A and HLA-B alleles for most subjects in the first cohort. An association between a missense DCLRE1C variant and V-gene and J-gene trimming of TCR beta chains was found in a later genetic analysis and replicated in an independent cohort. In an earlier analysis of under 600 of the donors, most TCR beta V segments were observed in productive rearrangements about 87% or about 30% of the time, broadly matching IMGT annotations. Linkage disequilibrium might explain the correlated functional status among segregating V segments, but an unknown experimental factor could not be ruled out. Presence/absence analyses assumed roughly uniform sequencing depth across donors, an assumption that may not hold. The study listed around 160 TCR beta chains as associated with cytomegalovirus. In this cohort, only TCR beta chains were sequenced, and detectable features were limited by the absence of alpha or paired-chain data. The only immune exposure information available for the cohort was CMV serostatus. When HLA alleles, especially DR and DQ, strongly co-occurred, TCR associations were difficult to assign to individual alleles. At a false discovery rate of 0.05, a later analysis linked some 18,000 TCR beta sequences to specific HLA alleles. HLA typing was unavailable for some donors at each locus, so association tests used only the typed subset. In a later analysis, HLA-associated TCR beta chains were found to be more clonally expanded and to have lower generation probabilities than equally common non-associated chains. According to the authors, the approach could potentially be generalized to other disease states and immunological phenotypes. Several of the top co-occurrence clusters appeared to be linked to parvovirus B19, influenza, CMV and Epstein-Barr virus, according to a later analysis. A later genetic analysis reported fewer N-insertions in productive TCRs among donors in an Asian-associated ancestry cluster than the roughly 690-donor mean. According to a later analysis, TCR association rates differed among HLA loci, with DRB1 alleles showing the most associated TCRs and HLA-C alleles showing the fewest. The sequencing pipeline was judged likely to have produced a cluster of highly shared sequence variants as a technical artifact. In a later analysis, most CMV-associated TCR beta chains were found to appear HLA-restricted, with HLA associations seemingly driven largely by CMV exposure. About 17 rarely observed V segments, including chromosome 9 orphons, were excluded from the earlier analysis of a few hundred of the donors because counts were too low. Some IMGT-functional V segments, including TRBV6-2 and TRBV6-3, could not be told apart with the 87-base-pair reads, so those segments were excluded. A few of the identified cytomegalovirus-associated TCR beta chains were confirmed in vitro to be specific for cytomegalovirus antigens. In both the original and validation cohorts, the classifier was reported to diagnose cytomegalovirus status with high specificity and sensitivity. Most TCR sequences were seen in very few donors, while some public TCRs were found in many individuals.

A note on this clone: Its recognized antigen is unknown. No much larger clone is present one base from it, and per-base qualities are unavailable.

The CDR3 runs 16 residues from the cysteine to the phenylalanine. Solely the CDR3 DNA is kept, with 48 bases framed from the first base. The junction carries 15 bases between V and J, which are trimmed by 0 bases and 2 bases respectively. CDR1 and CDR2, per the germline V gene, are SGHDT and YYEEEE. In total, approximately 700 healthy bone marrow donors made up the cohort. At the time of sampling, all cohort members were nominally healthy, though unrecorded immune exposures were likely present. The donor was CMV seropositive and was included in the group of 270 or so seropositive cohort members. A peripheral blood sample was collected from each donor, and TCR beta sequencing was performed on peripheral blood mononuclear cells. Genomic DNA extraction from the blood cell samples was performed with the Qiagen DNeasy Blood Extraction Kit. The library relied on the immunoSEQ multiplex PCR assay. For the multiplex PCR, a mixture combining 60 forward primers for TCR Vbeta segments and 13 reverse primers for TCR Jbeta segments was used. Amplification of the CDR3 region of rearranged TCR beta genes was performed with a multiplex PCR assay on genomic DNA. On the Illumina HiSeq System, the amplified TCR beta libraries were sequenced as 87-base-pair reads. Processing in the source paper ran as follows. A later analysis counted some 80 million unique TCR beta chains across the roughly 700 repertoires, and 9 million to 14 million of these chains were shared by at least two donors. Raw reads were error-corrected and collapsed into unique sequences by a nearest-neighbor algorithm in which closely related sequences were merged to remove PCR and sequencing errors. Alignment of CDR3 sequences to IMGT reference sequences was used to assign V, D and J gene segments. Each retained sequence needed at least a six-nucleotide match to both a V gene segment and a J gene segment. A rearrangement was called productive if the CDR3 had no stop codons and remained in frame with V and J, and every other rearrangement was called non-productive. Following IMGT convention, CDR3 was defined as the stretch from the second conserved V-encoded cysteine to the conserved J-encoded phenylalanine. The earlier analysis of about 640 of the donors excluded any sequence lacking an unambiguous match to a single V gene segment. In an earlier analysis of a few hundred of the donors, V segments were called functional above 56.7% productive rearrangements and were called segregating when the between-donor standard deviation exceeded 5%. A statistical classification framework was developed to diagnose cytomegalovirus status using the catalog of TCR beta chain sequences. In a later analysis, TCR nucleotide sequences were compared against IMGT/GENE-DB human TR gene sequences so that V and J genes could be assigned. Using the TCRdist pipeline, a later analysis assigned CDR3 sequences along with most-parsimonious VDJ recombination scenarios. In a later analysis, every TCR beta chain was defined by the combination of its CDR3 amino acid sequence and its V-gene family, and reads without a unique V-gene family were dropped. In a later analysis, approximately 640 highly shared, low-generation-probability nucleotide sequences were removed to address suspected cross-contamination and a sequencing artifact. A later analysis calculated a clonal expansion index for each public chain from normalized within-repertoire ranks of inferred template counts. A later analysis computed generation probabilities with a VDJ recombination model fitted to out-of-frame rearrangements, and checked the results against IGoR. In a later analysis, hypergeometric tests were used to score TCR-TCR, TCR-HLA and TCR-CMV co-occurrence, with a repertoire-size bias correction applied to TCR pairs. In a later analysis, false discovery rates were estimated by permuting HLA or CMV assignments 20 times. In a later analysis, co-occurring TCRs were grouped with DBSCAN, and TCRdist sequence similarity was added when clustering was performed within HLA-allele-positive subsets. For co-occurrence clustering, repertoires with fewer than 30,000 or more than 120,000 public chains were excluded, along with roughly five repertoires with anomalous nucleotide sharing. TCRdb took this table from immuneACCESS and kept in-frame rearrangements with V and J called. Such tables lack part of the clones; where checked against another copy, unresolved V genes explain under half of the gap, and the rest is unexplained. V, J and clone size are those of that table, while D and trimming were read from the DNA. The sample table records 25,000 to 35,000 clones; around two thirds of these occur just once. Clones ranked in the top ten supply about a fifth of the sample.

The origin of this receptor is a man in his forties or fifties in good health and CMV-seropositive. This chain joins TRBV5-6 to TRBJ2-7, and TRBD2 may be the D gene, going by 5 matching bases. The specimen was PBMCs. Here is the DNA: TGTGCCAGCAGCTTGGCCGTCGGCAGCGGAACCTACGAGCAGTACTTC. This translates into CASSLAVGSGTYEQYF.